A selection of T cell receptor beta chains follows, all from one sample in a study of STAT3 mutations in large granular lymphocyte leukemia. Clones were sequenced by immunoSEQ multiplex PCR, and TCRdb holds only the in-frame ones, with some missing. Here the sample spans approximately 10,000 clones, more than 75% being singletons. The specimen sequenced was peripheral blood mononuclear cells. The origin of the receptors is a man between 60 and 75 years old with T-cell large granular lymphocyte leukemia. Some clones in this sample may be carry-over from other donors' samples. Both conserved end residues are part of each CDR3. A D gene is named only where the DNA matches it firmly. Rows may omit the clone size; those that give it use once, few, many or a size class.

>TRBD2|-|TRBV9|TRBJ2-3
CASSVGLAGMSDTQYF
TGTGCCAGCAGCGTAGGACTAGCGGGAATGTCAGATACGCAGTATTTT
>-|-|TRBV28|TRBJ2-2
CASSAGGAGELFF
TGTGCCAGCAGTGCTGGAGGAGCCGGGGAGCTGTTTTTT
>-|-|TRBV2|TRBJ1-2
CASSDSAGYGYTF
TGTGCCAGCAGTGACTCAGCGGGCTATGGCTACACCTTC
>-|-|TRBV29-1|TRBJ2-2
CSVIRDTGELFF
TGCAGCGTCATCAGGGACACCGGGGAGCTGTTTTTT
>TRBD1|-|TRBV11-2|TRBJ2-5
CASSWRDRGYETQYF
TGTGCCAGCAGCTGGAGGGACAGGGGGTACGAGACCCAGTACTTC
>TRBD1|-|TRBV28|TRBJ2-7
CASTLAPGQGSYEQYF
TGTGCCAGCACATTAGCCCCCGGACAGGGTTCCTACGAGCAGTACTTC
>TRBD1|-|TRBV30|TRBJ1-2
CAFSNRGWGYTF
TGTGCCTTTTCTAACAGGGGATGGGGCTACACCTTC
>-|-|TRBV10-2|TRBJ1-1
CASSGGGVHTEAFF
TGCGCCAGCAGTGGGGGAGGGGTTCACACTGAAGCTTTCTTT
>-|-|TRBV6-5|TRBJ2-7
CASRRQAEQYF
TGTGCCAGCAGGCGTCAGGCCGAGCAGTACTTC
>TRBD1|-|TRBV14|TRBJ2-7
CASSLQTGNYEQYF
TGTGCCAGCAGCCTCCAGACAGGGAATTACGAGCAGTACTTC
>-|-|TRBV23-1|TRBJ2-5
CASSQDRVPGAQYF
TGCGCCAGCAGTCAAGACCGGGTCCCGGGGGCCCAGTACTTC
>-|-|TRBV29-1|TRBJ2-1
CSVGTGTTNEQFF
TGCAGCGTTGGGACAGGGACTACCAATGAGCAGTTCTTC
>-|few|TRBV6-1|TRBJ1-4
CASGEQDNEKLFF
TGTGCCAGCGGGGAACAGGATAATGAAAAACTGTTTTTT
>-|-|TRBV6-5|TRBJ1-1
CASSYSGGYTEAFF
TGTGCCAGCAGTTACTCGGGGGGATACACTGAAGCTTTCTTT
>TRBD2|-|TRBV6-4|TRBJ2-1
CASSGLAGDYNEQFF
TGTGCCAGCAGTGGACTAGCGGGAGACTACAATGAGCAGTTCTTC
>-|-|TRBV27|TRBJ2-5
CASSSTSPYSTQYF
TGTGCCAGCAGTTCCACTAGTCCTTATTCCACCCAGTACTTC
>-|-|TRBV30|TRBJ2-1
CAWIDGVLEQFF
TGTGCCTGGATTGACGGGGTTCTTGAGCAGTTCTTC
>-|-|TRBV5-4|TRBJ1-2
CASSLGDRNYGYTF
TGTGCCAGCAGCTTGGGCGACAGGAACTATGGCTACACCTTC
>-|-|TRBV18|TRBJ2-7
CASSPGYEQYF
TGTGCCAGCTCACCAGGGTACGAGCAGTACTTC
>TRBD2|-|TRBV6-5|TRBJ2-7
CASSPGLAGTYEQYF
TGTGCCAGCAGCCCCGGACTAGCGGGAACCTACGAGCAGTACTTC
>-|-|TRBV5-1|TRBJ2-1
CASSLVPGDYNEQFF
TGCGCCAGCAGCTTGGTACCAGGGGATTACAATGAGCAGTTCTTC
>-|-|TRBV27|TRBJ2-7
CASSSATVTYEQYF
TGTGCCAGCAGTTCAGCGACAGTGACCTACGAGCAGTACTTC
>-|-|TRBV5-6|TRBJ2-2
CASSFRPNTGELFF
TGTGCCAGCAGCTTTAGACCTAACACCGGGGAGCTGTTTTTT
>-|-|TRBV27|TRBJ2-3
CASSWGLGRATDTQYF
TGTGCCAGCAGTTGGGGGCTAGGACGGGCCACAGATACGCAGTATTTT
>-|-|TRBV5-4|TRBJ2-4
CASGVAGQNIQYF
TGTGCCAGCGGCGTCGCGGGCCAAAACATTCAGTACTTC
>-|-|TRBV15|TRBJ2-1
CATSRSQSNEQFF
TGTGCCACCAGCAGGTCCCAGTCGAATGAGCAGTTCTTC
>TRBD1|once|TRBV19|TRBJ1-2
CASSISGQPVNYGYTF
TGTGCCAGTAGTATATCGGGACAGCCTGTTAACTATGGCTACACCTTC
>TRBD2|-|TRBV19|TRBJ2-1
CASTTQRGRAKAVNEQFF
TGTGCCAGTACCACGCAGCGCGGGAGGGCGAAAGCAGTCAATGAGCAGTTCTTC
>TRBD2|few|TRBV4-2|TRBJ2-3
CASSRGESSGRLNTDTQYF
TGTGCCAGCAGCCGGGGAGAGAGTAGCGGGAGACTAAACACAGATACGCAGTATTTT
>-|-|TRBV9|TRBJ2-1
CASSASSTYNEQFF
TGTGCCAGCAGCGCCTCCTCGACCTACAATGAGCAGTTCTTC
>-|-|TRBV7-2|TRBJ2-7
CASSLDRDLAKYF
TGTGCCAGCAGCTTGGATCGGGACTTGGCGAAGTACTTC
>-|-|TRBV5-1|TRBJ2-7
CASSLEDGAYEQYF
TGCGCCAGCAGCTTGGAGGACGGGGCCTACGAGCAGTACTTC
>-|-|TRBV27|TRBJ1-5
CASSFARNQPQHF
TGTGCCAGCAGTTTTGCCCGCAATCAGCCCCAGCATTTT
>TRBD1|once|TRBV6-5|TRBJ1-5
CASSWAGGNQPQHF
TGTGCCAGCAGTTGGGCAGGGGGAAATCAGCCCCAGCATTTT
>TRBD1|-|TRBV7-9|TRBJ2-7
CASSQGQIKRDEQYF
TGTGCCAGCAGCCAGGGACAGATAAAAAGGGACGAGCAGTACTTC
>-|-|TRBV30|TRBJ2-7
CAWSWDPVLEQYF
TGTGCCTGGAGTTGGGACCCCGTTTTGGAGCAGTACTTC
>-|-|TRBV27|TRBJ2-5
CASSPRRPQETQYF
TGTGCCAGCAGTCCCCGGCGACCCCAAGAGACCCAGTACTTC
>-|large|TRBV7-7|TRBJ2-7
CASSLEERHEQYF
TGTGCTAGCAGCTTAGAGGAGCGCCACGAGCAGTACTTC
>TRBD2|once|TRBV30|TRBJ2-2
CAWSVGGRVGTGELFF
TGTGCCTGGAGTGTCGGTGGGAGGGTGGGCACCGGGGAGCTGTTTTTT
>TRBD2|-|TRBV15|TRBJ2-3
CATSRDREGWGTDTQYF
TGTGCCACCAGCAGAGATCGGGAGGGATGGGGCACAGATACGCAGTATTTT
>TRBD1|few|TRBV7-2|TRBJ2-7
CASSPQGAGEQYF
TGTGCCAGCAGCCCTCAGGGGGCGGGGGAGCAGTACTTC
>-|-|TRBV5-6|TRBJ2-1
CASSWWGESSYNEQFF
TGTGCCAGCAGCTGGTGGGGGGAAAGCTCCTACAATGAGCAGTTCTTC
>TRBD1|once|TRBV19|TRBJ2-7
CASSIGTVNEQYF
TGTGCCAGTAGTATCGGGACAGTTAACGAGCAGTACTTC
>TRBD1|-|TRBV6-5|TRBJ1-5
CASRQGAQPQHF
TGTGCCAGCCGACAGGGGGCCCAGCCCCAGCATTTT
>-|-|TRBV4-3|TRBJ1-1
CASSQGVRVTEAFF
TGCGCCAGCAGCCAAGGAGTCAGGGTAACTGAAGCTTTCTTT
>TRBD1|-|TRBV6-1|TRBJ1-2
CASSEVGGGRSGYTF
TGTGCCAGCAGTGAAGTTGGAGGGGGCCGATCTGGCTACACCTTC
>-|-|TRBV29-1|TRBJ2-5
CSVGEGVETQYF
TGCAGCGTCGGCGAGGGGGTGGAGACCCAGTACTTC
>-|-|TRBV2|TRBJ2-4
CATKGVPAKNIQYF
TGTGCCACCAAGGGGGTTCCTGCCAAAAACATTCAGTACTTC
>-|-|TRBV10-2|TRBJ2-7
CASMTGRGEWYF
TGCGCCAGTATGACGGGGCGTGGAGAGTGGTACTTC
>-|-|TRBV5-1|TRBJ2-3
CASSLWGPTGADTQYF
TGCGCCAGCAGCTTGTGGGGACCCACGGGGGCAGATACGCAGTATTTT
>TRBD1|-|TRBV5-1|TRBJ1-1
CASRAGQGAPEAFF
TGCGCCAGCAGGGCGGGACAGGGGGCCCCTGAAGCTTTCTTT
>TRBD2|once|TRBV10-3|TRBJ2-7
CAISEPGLAGGIREQYF
TGTGCCATCAGTGAACCGGGACTAGCGGGGGGAATACGGGAGCAGTACTTC
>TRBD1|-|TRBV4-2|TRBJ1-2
CASSQDTGQANYGYTF
TGTGCCAGCAGCCAAGATACCGGACAGGCAAACTATGGCTACACCTTC
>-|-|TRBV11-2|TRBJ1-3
CASSYELSGPGNTIYF
TGTGCCAGCAGCTACGAGTTGTCGGGTCCCGGAAACACCATATATTTT
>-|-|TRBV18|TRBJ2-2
CASSPSGKGVTGELFF
TGTGCCAGCTCACCATCGGGGAAAGGGGTCACCGGGGAGCTGTTTTTT
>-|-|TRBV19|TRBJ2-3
CASSPGLTSTDTQYF
TGTGCCAGTAGTCCGGGACTCACTAGCACAGATACGCAGTATTTT
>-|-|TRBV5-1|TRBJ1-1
CASSSVDSNTEAFF
TGCGCCAGCAGCTCTGTGGACAGCAACACTGAAGCTTTCTTT
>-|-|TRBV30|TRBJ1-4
CAWNKGQSTNEKLFF
TGTGCCTGGAACAAGGGTCAAAGTACTAATGAAAAACTGTTTTTT